A selection of T cell receptor beta chains follows, all from one sample in a study of shared clonotypes between healthy human individuals. The data were produced by immunoSEQ multiplex PCR, yet TCRdb's version contains in-frame clones alone and is incomplete. The table shows around 700,000 clones, with about 78% occurring only once. The source material was memory CD4+ T cells sorted from blood. The source is a young woman in good health. Both conserved end residues are part of each CDR3. The order of the fields is J gene, V gene, D gene, clone size, CDR3 DNA, CDR3 protein. The D gene is left open where the match is weak. Size tells how often a clone was seen (once, few, many) or the class of an expanded clone, and some rows leave it out.

j_call: TRBJ2-1
v_call: TRBV25-1
d_call: TRBD2
clone_size: .
cdr3_nt: TGTGCCAGCAGTGAATCCGGGACTAGCGGGGCCTCCTACAATGAGCAGTTCTTC
cdr3_aa: CASSESGTSGASYNEQFF

j_call: TRBJ2-1
v_call: TRBV7-3
d_call: TRBD2
clone_size: .
cdr3_nt: TGTGCCAGCAGCAAGCTAGCGGGAGGGCCCAAAGGCAATGAGCAGTTCTTC
cdr3_aa: CASSKLAGGPKGNEQFF

j_call: TRBJ1-3
v_call: TRBV28
d_call: .
clone_size: .
cdr3_nt: TGTGCCAGCAGTTTAAGACCAGATCTGGGAAACACCATATATTTT
cdr3_aa: CASSLRPDLGNTIYF

j_call: TRBJ2-1
v_call: TRBV5-1
d_call: .
clone_size: .
cdr3_nt: TGCGCCAGCAGCTTTTCTAGCAGTTCCTACAATGAGCAGTTCTTC
cdr3_aa: CASSFSSSSYNEQFF

j_call: TRBJ2-5
v_call: TRBV11-2
d_call: TRBD2
clone_size: .
cdr3_nt: TGTGCCAGCAGCTTAGGTAGTAGCGGGAGTAGTCGGGAGACCCAGTACTTC
cdr3_aa: CASSLGSSGSSRETQYF

j_call: TRBJ2-5
v_call: TRBV27
d_call: .
clone_size: .
cdr3_nt: TGTGCCAGCAGCCCCCTGGCCCCGGGGCCCCAAGAGACCCAGTACTTC
cdr3_aa: CASSPLAPGPQETQYF

j_call: TRBJ1-5
v_call: TRBV19
d_call: .
clone_size: .
cdr3_nt: TGTGCCAGTAGTATACCGGGAAGTCGCAATCAGCCCCAGCATTTT
cdr3_aa: CASSIPGSRNQPQHF

j_call: TRBJ2-3
v_call: TRBV30
d_call: .
clone_size: .
cdr3_nt: TGTGCCTGGAGTGGAGGAATTGGAGATACGCAGTATTTT
cdr3_aa: CAWSGGIGDTQYF

j_call: TRBJ2-2
v_call: TRBV19
d_call: TRBD1
clone_size: .
cdr3_nt: TGTGCCAGTAGTGGACAGGGGGTGTGGACCGGGGAGCTGTTTTTT
cdr3_aa: CASSGQGVWTGELFF

j_call: TRBJ1-4
v_call: TRBV28
d_call: TRBD1
clone_size: .
cdr3_nt: TGTGCCAGCAGTTCCCCCGCAACAGGGGGGTCTCGGGAAAAACTGTTTTTT
cdr3_aa: CASSSPATGGSREKLFF

j_call: TRBJ2-7
v_call: TRBV5-1
d_call: .
clone_size: .
cdr3_nt: TGCGCCAGCAGTCCAGGGTACGAGCAGTACTTC
cdr3_aa: CASSPGYEQYF

j_call: TRBJ2-5
v_call: TRBV19
d_call: TRBD1
clone_size: .
cdr3_nt: TGTGCCAGTAGCCGGCCGGGACAGGGGGCACAAGAGACCCAGTACTTC
cdr3_aa: CASSRPGQGAQETQYF

j_call: TRBJ1-3
v_call: TRBV9
d_call: .
clone_size: .
cdr3_nt: TGTGCCAGCAGCGTCCAGGGCTCTGGAAACACCATATATTTT
cdr3_aa: CASSVQGSGNTIYF

j_call: TRBJ2-2
v_call: TRBV28
d_call: TRBD1
clone_size: .
cdr3_nt: TGTGCCAGCCGAGACCTGGGGACCGGGACAGGGAACACCGGGGAGCTGTTTTTT
cdr3_aa: CASRDLGTGTGNTGELFF

j_call: TRBJ2-5
v_call: TRBV5-1
d_call: .
clone_size: .
cdr3_nt: TGCGCCAGCAGCCTGGACAGTACCCAAGAGACCCAGTACTTC
cdr3_aa: CASSLDSTQETQYF

j_call: TRBJ1-2
v_call: TRBV6-5
d_call: .
clone_size: .
cdr3_nt: TGTGCCAGCAGTTATCTCAGGGAGAACTATGGCTACACCTTC
cdr3_aa: CASSYLRENYGYTF

j_call: TRBJ2-3
v_call: TRBV5-4
d_call: TRBD2
clone_size: .
cdr3_nt: TGTGCCAGCAGCCTGCGGGGGGAGCTTCGAGTAAGGGGCACAGATACGCAGTATTTT
cdr3_aa: CASSLRGELRVRGTDTQYF

j_call: TRBJ2-7
v_call: TRBV28
d_call: .
clone_size: .
cdr3_nt: TGTGCCAGCAGTTTGGTTTACGAGCAGTACTTC
cdr3_aa: CASSLVYEQYF

j_call: TRBJ2-7
v_call: TRBV7-9
d_call: TRBD2
clone_size: .
cdr3_nt: TGTGCCAGCAGCTCCCCATGGGCTAGCGGGAGTCTCTACGAGCAGTACTTC
cdr3_aa: CASSSPWASGSLYEQYF

j_call: TRBJ2-5
v_call: TRBV19
d_call: TRBD2
clone_size: .
cdr3_nt: TGTGCCAGTAGTATTCTCCCTAGCGGGAGGGAGACCCAGTACTTC
cdr3_aa: CASSILPSGRETQYF

j_call: TRBJ1-2
v_call: TRBV19
d_call: .
clone_size: .
cdr3_nt: TGTGCAGTTCCATCACCCCGGGGTCCGGGGGGCGCGAACTATGGCTACACCTTC
cdr3_aa: CAVPSPRGPGGANYGYTF

j_call: TRBJ1-2
v_call: TRBV5-6
d_call: .
clone_size: once
cdr3_nt: TGTGCCAGCAGCCCCTGGGGTAGAGGATATGGCTACACCTTC
cdr3_aa: CASSPWGRGYGYTF

j_call: TRBJ1-4
v_call: TRBV4-2
d_call: .
clone_size: .
cdr3_nt: TGTGCCAGCAGCACCGGGCAGCAAAATGAAAAACTGTTTTTT
cdr3_aa: CASSTGQQNEKLFF

j_call: TRBJ1-2
v_call: TRBV11-1
d_call: .
clone_size: .
cdr3_nt: TGTGCCAGCAGCTTAGGGGACTATGGCTACACCTTC
cdr3_aa: CASSLGDYGYTF

j_call: TRBJ2-1
v_call: TRBV29-1
d_call: TRBD1
clone_size: .
cdr3_nt: TGCAGCGTGACCGGGACAGGGCGGAATGAGCAGTTCTTC
cdr3_aa: CSVTGTGRNEQFF

j_call: TRBJ1-4
v_call: TRBV10-3
d_call: .
clone_size: few
cdr3_nt: TGTGCCATCGACGGGGGTAATGAAAAACTGTTTTTT
cdr3_aa: CAIDGGNEKLFF

j_call: TRBJ1-5
v_call: TRBV19
d_call: .
clone_size: .
cdr3_nt: TGTGCCAGTAGTATAGGATCAGGGTTAGGTCAGCCCCAGCATTTT
cdr3_aa: CASSIGSGLGQPQHF

j_call: TRBJ2-1
v_call: TRBV9
d_call: .
clone_size: .
cdr3_nt: TGTGCCAGCAGCGTATTCGACGGTGCCCTCAATGAGCAGTTCTTC
cdr3_aa: CASSVFDGALNEQFF

j_call: TRBJ2-7
v_call: TRBV10-2
d_call: .
clone_size: .
cdr3_nt: TGCGCCAGCAGCGCAACCTACGAGCAGTACTTC
cdr3_aa: CASSATYEQYF

j_call: TRBJ2-7
v_call: TRBV5-5
d_call: TRBD2
clone_size: .
cdr3_nt: TGTGCCAGCCACGTGACTAGCGGATACGAGCAGTACTTC
cdr3_aa: CASHVTSGYEQYF

j_call: TRBJ2-7
v_call: TRBV19
d_call: TRBD2
clone_size: .
cdr3_nt: TGTGCCAGTAGTATAGGGGGGGGCTACGAGCAGTACTTC
cdr3_aa: CASSIGGGYEQYF

j_call: TRBJ2-1
v_call: TRBV2
d_call: TRBD2
clone_size: .
cdr3_nt: TGTGCCAGTGGACTAGCGGGAGAGGATAATGAGCAGTTCTTC
cdr3_aa: CASGLAGEDNEQFF

j_call: TRBJ2-7
v_call: TRBV7-6
d_call: TRBD1
clone_size: .
cdr3_nt: TGTGCCAGCAGCTGGGGACAGGGGCTAGGGGAGCAGTACTTC
cdr3_aa: CASSWGQGLGEQYF

j_call: TRBJ2-6
v_call: TRBV5-4
d_call: .
clone_size: .
cdr3_nt: TGTGCCAGCAGCTTGTTACTAGCTGGGGCCAACGTCCTGACTTTC
cdr3_aa: CASSLLLAGANVLTF

j_call: TRBJ2-7
v_call: TRBV5-4
d_call: TRBD2
clone_size: .
cdr3_nt: TGTGCCAGCAGCTTAGGACTAGCGGGAGCGACCGAGCAGTACTTC
cdr3_aa: CASSLGLAGATEQYF

j_call: TRBJ2-7
v_call: TRBV5-6
d_call: .
clone_size: .
cdr3_nt: TGTGCCAGCACCCGGCCCAACGAGCAGTACTTC
cdr3_aa: CASTRPNEQYF

j_call: TRBJ1-4
v_call: TRBV4-1
d_call: .
clone_size: .
cdr3_nt: TGCGCCAGCAGCCAAGGGGGGAGTTCTGCTAATGAAAAACTGTTTTTT
cdr3_aa: CASSQGGSSANEKLFF

j_call: TRBJ2-3
v_call: TRBV2
d_call: .
clone_size: .
cdr3_nt: TGTGCCAGCAGTGAAAATCTTGGGGGCTCGGGAGATACGCAGTATTTT
cdr3_aa: CASSENLGGSGDTQYF

j_call: TRBJ1-5
v_call: TRBV19
d_call: .
clone_size: .
cdr3_nt: TGTGCCAGTAGTCCTCAGCAGGGGCAGCCCCAGCATTTT
cdr3_aa: CASSPQQGQPQHF

j_call: TRBJ2-7
v_call: TRBV2
d_call: .
clone_size: .
cdr3_nt: TGTGCCAGCAACCTTCAGGCCCGAGCTTACGAGCAGTACTTC
cdr3_aa: CASNLQARAYEQYF

j_call: TRBJ1-2
v_call: TRBV4-1
d_call: TRBD1
clone_size: .
cdr3_nt: TGCGCCAGCAGCCCGGGGGACAGGGCCTTTGGCTATGGCTACACCTTC
cdr3_aa: CASSPGDRAFGYGYTF

j_call: TRBJ2-1
v_call: TRBV19
d_call: TRBD1
clone_size: .
cdr3_nt: TGTGCCAGTAGTACGACTAGAAGGACAGGGCAATACAATGAGCAGTTCTTC
cdr3_aa: CASSTTRRTGQYNEQFF

j_call: TRBJ2-1
v_call: TRBV28
d_call: .
clone_size: .
cdr3_nt: TGTGCCAGCGGCTACGCGGGGACCTACTTAATCGAGCAGTTCTTC
cdr3_aa: CASGYAGTYLIEQFF

j_call: TRBJ2-2
v_call: TRBV27
d_call: TRBD1
clone_size: .
cdr3_nt: TGTGCCAGCAGTACACAGGGGGCGCGCACCGGGGAGCTGTTTTTT
cdr3_aa: CASSTQGARTGELFF

j_call: TRBJ1-1
v_call: TRBV9
d_call: .
clone_size: .
cdr3_nt: TGTGCCAGCAGCGTAGTGGTGAATCCCACTGAAGCTTTCTTT
cdr3_aa: CASSVVVNPTEAFF